This is a list of T cell receptor beta chains from one sample in a study of shared clonotypes between healthy human individuals. Sequencing used immunoSEQ multiplex PCR; TCRdb keeps in-frame clones, though not all of them. Here the sample spans more than 2 million clones, roughly 95% being singletons. The sample was naive CD4+ T cells sorted from blood. The origin of the receptors is a man in his late teens or twenties in good health. The CDR3 runs from the conserved cysteine through the conserved F or W. Each record gives: clone size, J gene, V gene, D gene, CDR3 DNA, CDR3 protein. D genes are given only for firm matches. Clone size is given for some rows only: seen once, a few or many times, or a class if the clone is expanded.

size: few
J: TRBJ2-1
V: TRBV18
D: TRBD1
DNA: TGTGCCAGCTCACGCGATGGGACAGTCAATGAGCAGTTCTTC
CDR3: CASSRDGTVNEQFF

size: NA
J: TRBJ2-1
V: TRBV7-9
D: NA
DNA: TGTGCCAGCAGCTTAGAGTCTAGGGGAACGTGGTTCTTC
CDR3: CASSLESRGTWFF

size: NA
J: TRBJ2-7
V: TRBV7-2
D: TRBD2
DNA: TGTGCCAGCAGTCCTAGCGGTACATCATCCTACGAGCAGTACTTC
CDR3: CASSPSGTSSYEQYF

size: NA
J: TRBJ2-1
V: TRBV6-6
D: NA
DNA: TGTGCCAGCAGCCCGGGACGGAGGTCTGAGCAGTTCTTC
CDR3: CASSPGRRSEQFF

size: NA
J: TRBJ1-2
V: TRBV7-2
D: TRBD1
DNA: TGTGCCAGCAGCCTTCACCCCCGTGGGACAGATGGCTACACCTTC
CDR3: CASSLHPRGTDGYTF

size: once
J: TRBJ1-5
V: TRBV6-6
D: NA
DNA: TGTGCCAGCAGTACCTTCCCACAGAATAGCAATCAGCCCCAGCATTTT
CDR3: CASSTFPQNSNQPQHF

size: NA
J: TRBJ2-7
V: TRBV5-1
D: NA
DNA: TGCGCCAGCAGCTTACGGGAAACAGGGGAGCAGTACTTC
CDR3: CASSLRETGEQYF

size: NA
J: TRBJ2-5
V: TRBV11-2
D: NA
DNA: TGTGCCAGCAGCTTACAGGGGAAAGAGACCCAGTACTTC
CDR3: CASSLQGKETQYF

size: NA
J: TRBJ2-5
V: TRBV5-6
D: TRBD1
DNA: TGTGCCAGCAGCTGGGACAGGGGGCGCTGGGAGACCCAGTACTTC
CDR3: CASSWDRGRWETQYF

size: NA
J: TRBJ1-4
V: TRBV7-2
D: TRBD1
DNA: TGTGCCAGCAGCCTAGACAGGGAAGGGAATAATGGGGAAAAACTGTTTTTT
CDR3: CASSLDREGNNGEKLFF

size: NA
J: TRBJ2-1
V: TRBV9
D: NA
DNA: TGTGCCAGCAGCCCCGTACTGGTAAGCTCCTACAATGAGCAGTTCTTC
CDR3: CASSPVLVSSYNEQFF

size: NA
J: TRBJ1-1
V: TRBV10-2
D: NA
DNA: TGCGCCACCCAGCACCAGGACTCCACTGAAGCTTTCTTT
CDR3: CATQHQDSTEAFF

size: NA
J: TRBJ2-7
V: TRBV6-5
D: NA
DNA: TGTGCCAGCAGTCGACAGTTCGCCTACGAGCAGTACTTC
CDR3: CASSRQFAYEQYF

size: NA
J: TRBJ1-1
V: TRBV6-1
D: NA
DNA: TGTGCCAGCAGTACAGGGTATATAGGCACTGAAGCTTTCTTT
CDR3: CASSTGYIGTEAFF

size: NA
J: TRBJ1-4
V: TRBV30
D: NA
DNA: TGTGCCTTAAAACAGGGAGCCGCAACTAATGAAAAACTGTTTTTT
CDR3: CALKQGAATNEKLFF

size: NA
J: TRBJ1-5
V: TRBV6-5
D: NA
DNA: TGTGCCAGCAGTTACGGACCGACCGAGGGCAATCAGCCCCAGCATTTT
CDR3: CASSYGPTEGNQPQHF

size: once
J: TRBJ1-6
V: TRBV30
D: NA
DNA: TGTGCCTGGAGTGGAGGGGGCTCCTATAATTCACCCCTCCACTTT
CDR3: CAWSGGGSYNSPLHF

size: NA
J: TRBJ2-7
V: TRBV18
D: NA
DNA: TGTGCCAGCTCACCAACCTCAGGTTCCGTGAACGAGCAGTACTTC
CDR3: CASSPTSGSVNEQYF

size: once
J: TRBJ2-1
V: TRBV6-6
D: TRBD2
DNA: TGTGCCAGCAGTTACTCGAACAGCGGGAGCTACAATGAGCAGTTCTTC
CDR3: CASSYSNSGSYNEQFF

size: NA
J: TRBJ2-7
V: TRBV7-2
D: NA
DNA: TGTGCCAGCAGCTTAGTGGAGGGCAGACGAAACGAGCAGTACTTC
CDR3: CASSLVEGRRNEQYF

size: NA
J: TRBJ1-2
V: TRBV21-1
D: NA
DNA: TGTGCCAGCAGCCTCCTTTCACGGGACAGGGGGCTTTATGGCTACACCTTC
CDR3: CASSLLSRDRGLYGYTF

size: NA
J: TRBJ1-2
V: TRBV11-2
D: NA
DNA: TGTGCCAGCAGCTCTCCCCGACGGATTGGCTACACCTTC
CDR3: CASSSPRRIGYTF

size: few
J: TRBJ1-1
V: TRBV5-1
D: NA
DNA: TGCGCCAGCAGCTCGACAGGGAACACTGAAGCTTTCTTT
CDR3: CASSSTGNTEAFF

size: once
J: TRBJ2-7
V: TRBV6-1
D: TRBD1
DNA: TGTGCCAGCAGTGAAGGGGGGACAGCCCCCTACGAGCAGTACTTC
CDR3: CASSEGGTAPYEQYF

size: NA
J: TRBJ2-5
V: TRBV5-4
D: NA
DNA: TGTGCCAGCAGCCGCGGGTGGGGCCAAGAGACCCAGTACTTC
CDR3: CASSRGWGQETQYF

size: NA
J: TRBJ2-3
V: TRBV7-6
D: TRBD2
DNA: TGTGCCAGCAGCTCCGGGCGGGGGGGTACAGATACGCAGTATTTT
CDR3: CASSSGRGGTDTQYF

size: NA
J: TRBJ1-2
V: TRBV15
D: TRBD1
DNA: TGTGCCACCAGCAGAGTTTACACAGGGGAGAACACCTTC
CDR3: CATSRVYTGENTF

size: NA
J: TRBJ1-2
V: TRBV6-5
D: NA
DNA: TGTGCCAGCAGCCCTGGTGGGGAAATCCATGGCTACACCTTC
CDR3: CASSPGGEIHGYTF

size: NA
J: TRBJ2-3
V: TRBV5-1
D: NA
DNA: TGCGCCAGCAGCAGCACCGGGACGGGCGGAGATACGCAGTATTTT
CDR3: CASSSTGTGGDTQYF

size: NA
J: TRBJ1-5
V: TRBV5-1
D: NA
DNA: TGCGCCAGCAGTCGGGGGGACAACAATCAGCCCCAGCATTTT
CDR3: CASSRGDNNQPQHF

size: NA
J: TRBJ2-7
V: TRBV6-1
D: NA
DNA: TGTGCCAGCAGTGAAGGGCCAGGGTTCTACGAGCAGTACTTC
CDR3: CASSEGPGFYEQYF

size: NA
J: TRBJ2-6
V: TRBV9
D: NA
DNA: TGTGCCAGCAGCGTAGGGTTCGACAGGTTCGCCTCTGGGGCCAACGTCCTGACTTTC
CDR3: CASSVGFDRFASGANVLTF

size: NA
J: TRBJ1-1
V: TRBV5-1
D: NA
DNA: TGCGCCAGCAGCGCGGAGGGGTGGGGCAGCGCAATCACTGAAGCTTTCTTT
CDR3: CASSAEGWGSAITEAFF

size: once
J: TRBJ1-4
V: TRBV19
D: NA
DNA: TGTGCCAGTAGTATCGGGCAGGGGCAAAATGAAAAACTGTTTTTT
CDR3: CASSIGQGQNEKLFF

size: NA
J: TRBJ2-7
V: TRBV7-9
D: TRBD2
DNA: TGTGCCAGCAGCTTAGGGCTAGCGGGAGTAGAAGAGCAGTACTTC
CDR3: CASSLGLAGVEEQYF

size: NA
J: TRBJ2-5
V: TRBV5-1
D: NA
DNA: TGCGCCAGCAGCAAGACGGAGGACTGGGAGACCCAGTACTTC
CDR3: CASSKTEDWETQYF

size: NA
J: TRBJ2-1
V: TRBV21-1
D: NA
DNA: TGTGCCAGCACCGAAAAAAAGGGACAGGGTCTCAATGAGCAGTTCTTC
CDR3: CASTEKKGQGLNEQFF

size: NA
J: TRBJ2-3
V: TRBV5-1
D: NA
DNA: TGCGCCAGCAGCTTAGCGGGCAGCACAGATACGCAGTATTTT
CDR3: CASSLAGSTDTQYF

size: NA
J: TRBJ1-5
V: TRBV19
D: TRBD1
DNA: TGTGCCACCTTAGACAGGGTGAATCAGCCCCAGCATTTT
CDR3: CATLDRVNQPQHF

size: NA
J: TRBJ1-5
V: TRBV6-6
D: NA
DNA: TGTGCCAGCAGATCAGGGTTTTTTAAGCCCCAGCATTTT
CDR3: CASRSGFFKPQHF

size: NA
J: TRBJ2-1
V: TRBV7-2
D: NA
DNA: TGTGCCAGCAGCTTCGACAGGCTCTCCTACAATGAGCAGTTCTTC
CDR3: CASSFDRLSYNEQFF

size: NA
J: TRBJ1-4
V: TRBV27
D: NA
DNA: TGTGCCAGTAGAGGGCACCATAATGAAAAACTGTTTTTT
CDR3: CASRGHHNEKLFF

size: NA
J: TRBJ1-1
V: TRBV18
D: NA
DNA: TGTGCCAGCTCACCCCAGAGGGCGAAGAACACTGAAGCTTTCTTT
CDR3: CASSPQRAKNTEAFF

size: NA
J: TRBJ1-1
V: TRBV30
D: TRBD1
DNA: TGTGCCTGGAGCCTACAGGGGGGCACTGAAGCTTTCTTT
CDR3: CAWSLQGGTEAFF

size: NA
J: TRBJ2-1
V: TRBV5-1
D: NA
DNA: TGCGCCAGCAGCTTGGGTGGCGGGACCTCCTACAATGAGCAGTTCTTC
CDR3: CASSLGGGTSYNEQFF

size: NA
J: TRBJ2-7
V: TRBV10-3
D: TRBD1
DNA: TGTGCCATCAGTGAGTCGACAGGGATCCACGAGCAGTACTTC
CDR3: CAISESTGIHEQYF

size: NA
J: TRBJ2-7
V: TRBV9
D: NA
DNA: TGTGCCAGCAGCGTCGCCGGGACTTCTAAGCAGTACTTC
CDR3: CASSVAGTSKQYF

size: NA
J: TRBJ2-5
V: TRBV4-3
D: NA
DNA: TGCGCCAGCAGCCAAGATCGAAAAGAGACCCAGTACTTC
CDR3: CASSQDRKETQYF

size: NA
J: TRBJ2-7
V: TRBV27
D: NA
DNA: TGTGCCAGCAGAACACCAAGGTCCCAGGCCCGATGCCCCTACGAGCAGTACTTC
CDR3: CASRTPRSQARCPYEQYF

size: few
J: TRBJ2-2
V: TRBV5-1
D: NA
DNA: TGCGCCAGCAGCTTGGGAGCGCGGGCCAACACCGGGGAGCTGTTTTTT
CDR3: CASSLGARANTGELFF

size: NA
J: TRBJ2-4
V: TRBV20-1
D: NA
DNA: TGCACCATTTCCAAAAACATTCAGTACTTC
CDR3: CTISKNIQYF

size: NA
J: TRBJ1-5
V: TRBV6-6
D: TRBD1
DNA: TGTGCCAGCAGTACAGGGACAGTTAGCAATCAGCCCCAGCATTTT
CDR3: CASSTGTVSNQPQHF

size: NA
J: TRBJ1-6
V: TRBV2
D: NA
DNA: TGTGCCAGCAGTGGACAGCCGGGTTCACCCCTCCACTTT
CDR3: CASSGQPGSPLHF

size: NA
J: TRBJ1-2
V: TRBV4-1
D: NA
DNA: TGCGCCAGCAGCCAAGAAGGCCTGGGGGGTAACTATGGCTACACCTTC
CDR3: CASSQEGLGGNYGYTF

size: NA
J: TRBJ2-7
V: TRBV21-1
D: NA
DNA: TGTGCCAGCAGGGTGGGTCGATATTACGAGCAGTACTTC
CDR3: CASRVGRYYEQYF

size: NA
J: TRBJ1-2
V: TRBV4-1
D: NA
DNA: TGCGCCAGCAGCCTCACGGCAGGGGAGAACTATGGCTACACCTTC
CDR3: CASSLTAGENYGYTF

size: NA
J: TRBJ2-2
V: TRBV5-1
D: NA
DNA: TGCGCCAGCAGCTTAGGGGGGACAGCGAACACCGGGGAGCTGTTTTTT
CDR3: CASSLGGTANTGELFF

size: NA
J: TRBJ2-5
V: TRBV2
D: TRBD2
DNA: TGTGCCACCCCGGGCCGGGAGGATGAGACCCAGTACTTC
CDR3: CATPGREDETQYF

size: NA
J: TRBJ2-7
V: TRBV7-2
D: TRBD2
DNA: TGTGCCAGCAGCGTAGGGACTAGCGGCCCCTACGAGCAGTACTTC
CDR3: CASSVGTSGPYEQYF

size: NA
J: TRBJ2-2
V: TRBV19
D: TRBD2
DNA: TGTGCCAGTAGTATCCTAGCGGGCGGTGGGGAGCTGTTTTTT
CDR3: CASSILAGGGELFF